The text below deals with one T cell receptor (beta chain). Its binding antigen is unknown. It has no much larger one-base neighbor in the sample; base qualities were not kept. The entry originates in a study of T cells in tumors and immune-related adverse events (dated by TCRdb to the early 2020s). There are 11 amino acids in the CDR3, from cysteine to phenylalanine inclusive. Only CDR3 DNA is held: 33 bases, read in frame from base 1. According to the germline V gene, CDR1 reads MDHEN and CDR2 reads SYDVKM. A distance of 3 bases separates the germline ends of V and J, which lose 6 bases and 4 bases respectively. This specimen's treatment or condition label, per the study, means: nivolumab (PD-1 blockade) given before sampling. The DNeasy Blood and Tissue Kit was used to extract DNA from formalin-fixed paraffin-embedded specimens. The TCR beta locus was amplified and sequenced with the immunoSEQ assay, yielding bulk TCR Vbeta CDR3 data. The paper's processing steps were these. CDR3s were excluded if they were non-productive, were shorter than 7 amino acids, or did not start with C or end with F/W. Analysis was limited to specimens with at least 1000 reads, and clonotypes were defined at the amino acid level. To compute clonality, Pielou's evenness was subtracted from 1. To equalize library sizes, abundance-weighted random subsampling with replacement was performed 100 times so that 95% confidence intervals could be reported. The Morisita overlap index was used to quantify repertoire overlap, and the top 40 clones in each specimen were examined for overlap with the irAE. Held by TCRdb, this immuneACCESS table contains in-frame sequences only and omits some clones. Under half of the omission traces to an unresolved V gene where checked; the cause of the rest is unknown. Clone size and V and J calls were adopted from that table, with D and trimming inferred from the DNA. Here the sample has roughly 24,000 clones; 75% to 95% occur a single time. Together, the top ten hold more than 1.1% of the sample.

The chain joins TRBV28 to TRBJ1-4; no D gene call is confident. The sample in question was lymph node tissue, obtained from a patient treated with anti-PD-1 therapy. The TCR was taken from a female donor with metastatic renal cell carcinoma. DNA sequence: TGTGCCAGCAGGTTTAATGAAAAACTGTTTTTT. It translates as CASRFNEKLFF.